This T cell receptor (beta chain) stems from a study of OX40 agonist ivuxolimab in advanced cancers. Comment on this clone: As yet, its antigen is unknown.

Blood sampling took place at baseline, cycle 4 day 1, and cycle 7 day 1. Per germline, CDR1 LNHDA and CDR2 SQIVND (reference sequence). Trimming cost V 0 bases and J 5 bases, with 19 bases left between them. The CDR3 runs to 18 residues. Study results and caveats: Dosing at 0.1 to 3.0 mg/kg was accompanied by clonal expansion of CD4+ and CD8+ blood T cells by week 6. Some nonresponders likewise displayed low normalized T-cell clonal expansion.

Repertoires were generated with immunoSEQ multiplex PCR, while TCRdb's copy carries only in-frame clones and drops some. The profile shows around 62,000 clones, roughly 82% of them singletons. This sequence originates from an adult with an advanced solid tumor such as melanoma, head and neck, liver or kidney cancer. The chain uses TRBV19 and TRBJ2-2; the D gene is possibly TRBD1 (6 bases). The sample in question was CD4+ or CD8+ T cells sorted from blood, obtained in a trial of the OX40 agonist ivuxolimab. The CDR3 sequence: CASSIDRGLGAVTGELFF. The CDR3, as DNA: TGTGCCAGTAGTATAGATCGAGGATTGGGGGCAGTGACCGGGGAGCTGTTTTTT.